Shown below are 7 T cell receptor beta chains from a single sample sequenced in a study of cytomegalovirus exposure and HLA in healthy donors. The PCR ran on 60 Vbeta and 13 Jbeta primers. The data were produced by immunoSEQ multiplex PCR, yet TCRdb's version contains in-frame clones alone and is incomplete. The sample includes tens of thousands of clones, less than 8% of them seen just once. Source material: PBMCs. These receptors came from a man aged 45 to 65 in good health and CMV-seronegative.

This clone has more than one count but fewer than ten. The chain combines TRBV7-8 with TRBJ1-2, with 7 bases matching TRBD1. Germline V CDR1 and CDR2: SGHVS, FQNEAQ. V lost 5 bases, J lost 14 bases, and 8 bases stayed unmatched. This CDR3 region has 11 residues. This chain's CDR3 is CASSDRQGSTF. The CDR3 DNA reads TGTGCCAGCAGCGACCGACAGGGTAGTACCTTC.

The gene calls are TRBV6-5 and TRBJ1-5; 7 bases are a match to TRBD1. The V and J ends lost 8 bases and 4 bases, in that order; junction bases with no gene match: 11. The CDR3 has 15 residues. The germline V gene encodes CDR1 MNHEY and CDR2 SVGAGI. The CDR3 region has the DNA TGTGCCAGCCGCCGTGACAGGGTAATTAATCAGCCCCAGCATTTT. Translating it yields CASRRDRVINQPQHF.

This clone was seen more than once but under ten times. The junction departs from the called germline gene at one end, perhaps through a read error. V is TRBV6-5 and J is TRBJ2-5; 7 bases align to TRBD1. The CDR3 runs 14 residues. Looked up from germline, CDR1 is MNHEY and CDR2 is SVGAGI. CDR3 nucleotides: TGTGCCGGCAGTTCGACAGGGAACCAAGAGACCCAGTACTTC. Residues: CAGSSTGNQETQYF.

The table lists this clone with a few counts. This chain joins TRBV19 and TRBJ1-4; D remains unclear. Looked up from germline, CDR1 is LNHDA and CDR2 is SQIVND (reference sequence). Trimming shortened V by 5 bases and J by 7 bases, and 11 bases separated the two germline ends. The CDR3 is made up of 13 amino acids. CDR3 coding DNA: TGTGCCAGTAGTCTAAGGCGGGCTGAAAAACTGTTTTTT. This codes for CASSLRRAEKLFF.

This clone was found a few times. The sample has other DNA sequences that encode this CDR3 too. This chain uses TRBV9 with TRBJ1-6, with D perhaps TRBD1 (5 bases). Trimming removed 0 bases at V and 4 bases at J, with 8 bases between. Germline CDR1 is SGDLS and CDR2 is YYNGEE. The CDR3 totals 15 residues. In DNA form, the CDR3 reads TGTGCCAGCAGCGTAGGGCAGGGTTATAATTCACCCCTCCACTTT. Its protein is CASSVGQGYNSPLHF.

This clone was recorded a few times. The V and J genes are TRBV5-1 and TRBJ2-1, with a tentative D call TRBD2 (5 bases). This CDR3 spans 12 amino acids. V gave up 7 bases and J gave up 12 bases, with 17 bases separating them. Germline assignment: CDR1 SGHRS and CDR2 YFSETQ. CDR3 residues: CASFRERGAQFF. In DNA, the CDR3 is TGCGCCAGCTTTCGAGAACGGGGTGCGCAGTTCTTC.

CDR3 residues: CASSTTGGSYEQYF. The CDR3 coding sequence is TGCGCCAGCAGCACAACAGGGGGCTCCTACGAGCAGTACTTC. This chain uses TRBV10-2 with TRBJ2-7; 8 bases are shared with TRBD1. Germline trimming cut 6 bases from V and 0 bases from J; bases unmatched to any gene: 4. CDR3 length: 14 residues. Germline CDR1 is WSHSY and CDR2 is SAAADI.